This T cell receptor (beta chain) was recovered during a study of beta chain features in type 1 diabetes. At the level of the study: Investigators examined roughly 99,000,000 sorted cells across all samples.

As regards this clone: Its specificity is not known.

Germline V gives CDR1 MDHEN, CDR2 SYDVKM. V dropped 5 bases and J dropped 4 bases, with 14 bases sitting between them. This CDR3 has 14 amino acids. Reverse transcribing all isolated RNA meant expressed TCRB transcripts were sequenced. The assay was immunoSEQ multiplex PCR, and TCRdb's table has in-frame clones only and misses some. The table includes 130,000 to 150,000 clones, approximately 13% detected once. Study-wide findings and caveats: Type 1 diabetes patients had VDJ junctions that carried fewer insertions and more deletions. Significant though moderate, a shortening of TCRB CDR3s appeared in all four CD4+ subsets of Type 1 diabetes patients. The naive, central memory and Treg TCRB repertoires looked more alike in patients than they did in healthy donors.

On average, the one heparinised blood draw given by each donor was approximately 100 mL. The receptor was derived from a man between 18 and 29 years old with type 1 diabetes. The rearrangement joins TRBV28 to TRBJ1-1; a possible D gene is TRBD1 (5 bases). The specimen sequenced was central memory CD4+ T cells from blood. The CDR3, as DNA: TGTGCCAGCAGTCCAGGACCTGGGGGCACTGAAGCTTTCTTT. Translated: CASSPGPGGTEAFF.